This T cell receptor (beta chain) was retrieved from a study of CD8 T cells in Susac syndrome. When the RNA was reverse transcribed, random hexamers were used with an input of roughly 0.45 to 1 ug. TCR beta CDR3 was amplified by immunoSEQ covering 54 Vbeta and 13 Jbeta. In TCRdb, the immunoSEQ multiplex PCR reads were re-called with MiXCR into one record per CDR3 protein. The sample records roughly 180,000 distinct CDR3 sequences, just under 95% being singletons. Germline lookup yields CDR1 SNHLY and CDR2 FYNNEI. Trimming stripped 6 bases from V and 3 bases from J, with 10 bases between. The CDR3 runs to 13 residues.

This sequence joins TRBV2 and TRBJ2-3; no clear D gene. The sample comprised CD4+ T cells from PBMCs. The sequence derives from a human donor in good health. DNA of the CDR3: TGTGCCAGCAGCGCTCTAGGGACAGATACGCAGTATTTT. Residues: CASSALGTDTQYF. Based on the CDR3 plus reference TRBV2 and TRBJ2-3, the full variable domain is EPEVTQTPSHQVTQMGQEVILRCVPISNHLYFYWYRQILGQKVEFLVSFYNNEISEKSEIFDDQFSVERPDGSNFTLKIRSTKLEDSAMYFCASSALGTDTQYFGPGTRLTVL.